The 4 T cell receptor beta chains reported below all come from one sample, sequenced in a study of blood T cell repertoires in COVID-19. Profiled with immunoSEQ multiplex PCR; TCRdb holds only in-frame clones, not every one. The profile shows about 52,000 clones, more than 70% of them singletons. Sequences were obtained from peripheral blood. These receptors came from a human donor in a cohort sampled during active COVID-19.

The V gene is TRBV18, the J gene TRBJ2-7; 8 bases match TRBD1. Germline trimming cut 2 bases from V and 6 bases from J; bases unmatched to any gene: 3. CDR3 length: 13 residues. Germline lookup yields CDR1 KGHSH and CDR2 LQKENI. The CDR3 DNA reads as TGTGCCAGCTCACCAAATGACAGGGGCGAGCAGTACTTC. Encoded protein: CASSPNDRGEQYF.

This clone was observed once. The chain employs TRBV28 and TRBJ2-3; 15 nucleotides match TRBD2. J was trimmed by 8 bases and V by 5 bases; bases with no gene match: 17. CDR1 and CDR2 from the germline V gene are MDHEN and SYDVKM. The CDR3 is 19 amino acids. CDR3 in amino acids: CASSPPGLAGGAGVGTQYF. DNA for the CDR3: TGTGCCAGCAGTCCACCGGGACTAGCGGGGGGCGCCGGAGTCGGTACGCAGTATTTT.

The chain recombines TRBV5-4 with TRBJ1-3; D gene ambiguous. V gave up 0 bases and J gave up 0 bases, with 10 bases separating them. Per the germline V gene, CDR1 is SGHNT and CDR2 is YYREEE (reference sequence). This CDR3 has 16 amino acids. The CDR3 spells CASSLAGGISGNTIYF. CDR3 bases: TGTGCCAGCAGCTTGGCCGGAGGGATCTCTGGAAACACCATATATTTT.

The chain links TRBV4-1 to TRBJ2-3, with 12 nucleotides matching TRBD2. J gave up 5 bases and V 2 bases, and 8 bases lay outside the gene matches. The CDR3 is 17 residues long. Germline V gives CDR1 MGHRA, CDR2 YSYEKL. The DNA for the CDR3 is TGCGCCAGCAGCCAAAGCTTTCTAGCGGGGGGGCAAGATACGCAGTATTTT. This translates into CASSQSFLAGGQDTQYF.